The clone carrying this T cell receptor beta chain has a count of ten or more. The antigen is not known. These data belong to a study of T-cell reconstitution after alpha-beta-depleted transplantation in children. A library of TCRbeta sequences, prepared with unique molecular identifiers, was generated. Using its own MiXCR run on the PCR reads, TCRdb lists one record per CDR3 protein. The data show about 48,000 distinct CDR3 sequences, 5.8% seen once. Study findings and constraints: A year had passed since transplant, and T-cell counts and diversity by then came mostly from newly produced T cells. Two months or so post-transplant, alpha-beta T cells reportedly derived from several hundred expanded graft clones.

This CDR3 comprises 17 residues. V lost 0 bases to trimming and J lost 5 bases; unmatched junction nucleotides: 9. CDR1 is DFQATT, CDR2 SNEGSKA, per germline (reference sequence). This chain uses TRBV20-1 with TRBJ2-5; 13 nucleotides match TRBD2. Material: PBMCs, mostly from graft donor cells, obtained 60 days after TCRalphabeta/CD19-depleted stem cell transplant. The source of this sequence is a female patient under 10 years old who had a stem cell transplant for aplastic anemia, so the T cells may come from the graft donor. This CDR3 is CSARDSRTSGGRETQYF. CDR3 DNA: TGCAGTGCTAGAGATTCTCGGACTAGCGGGGGTAGGGAGACCCAGTACTTC.